Presented here are 6 T cell receptor beta chains from one specimen sequenced in a study of shared clonotypes between healthy human individuals. Positively selected for CCR7, the CD45RO-negative cells used as naive CD8 cells excluded terminally differentiated effector memory CD45RA+ cells. TCRdb keeps only in-frame clones here, not all; method: immunoSEQ multiplex PCR. The sample holds fewer than 700,000 clones, about 95% seen once. Sequencing input: naive CD8+ T cells sorted from blood. These receptors originate from a woman aged 30 to 39 in good health.

This rearrangement joins TRBV11-2 to TRBJ1-3, with D perhaps matching TRBD1 (5 bases). Trimming took off 6 bases at V and 4 bases at J, with 13 bases between the two ends. The CDR3 covers 14 residues. Germline V gene lookup returns CDR1 SGHAT and CDR2 FQNNGV. The DNA for the CDR3 is TGTGCCAGCAGGCAAAGGGGTGGCGGAAACACCATATATTTT. Protein sequence: CASRQRGGGNTIYF.

The chain uses TRBV5-4 and TRBJ2-7, with D perhaps given as TRBD1 or TRBD2 (5 bases each). Germline CDR1 reads SGHNT; CDR2 reads YYREEE (reference sequence). This CDR3 comprises 12 residues. Trimming removed 3 bases at V and 5 bases at J, with 9 bases between. The DNA of the CDR3 is TGTGCCAGCAGCTACGGGACCCACGAGCAGTACTTC. Translated: CASSYGTHEQYF.

This chain joins TRBV19 and TRBJ2-1; tentative D call: TRBD1 (5 bases). The germline V and J ends were trimmed by 0 bases and 8 bases, with 8 bases remaining between them. Germline lookup yields CDR1 LNHDA and CDR2 SQIVND (reference sequence). CDR3 length equals 13 residues. For the CDR3, the DNA is TGTGCCAGTAGTATAGACCAGGGATATGAGCAGTTCTTC. This encodes CASSIDQGYEQFF.

The J gene is TRBJ2-2, the V gene TRBV27, with 7 bases that match TRBD1. The CDR3 is made up of 15 amino acids. Germline V gene lookup returns CDR1 MNHEY and CDR2 SMNVEV (reference sequence). The V and J ends lost 6 bases and 3 bases, in that order; junction bases with no gene match: 7. The CDR3 spells CASRPEGAYTGELFF. The CDR3, as DNA: TGTGCCAGCAGACCAGAGGGGGCTTACACCGGGGAGCTGTTTTTT.

Here the CDR3 DNA reads TGTGCCAGCAGCTTAGATCTAGGGGGGAACCAAGAGACCCAGTACTTC. Translating it yields CASSLDLGGNQETQYF. This rearrangement joins TRBV11-2 to TRBJ2-5, with D possibly called TRBD1 or TRBD2 (6 bases each). Germline lookup yields CDR1 SGHAT and CDR2 FQNNGV. This CDR3 is built from 16 residues. Trimming removed 0 bases from V and 0 bases from J, with 11 bases in between. The variable domain in full, with the rest retrieved from reference TRBV11-2 and TRBJ2-5, is EAGVAQSPRYKIIEKRQSVAFWCNPISGHATLYWYQQILGQGPKLLIQFQNNGVVDDSQLPKDRFSAERLKGVDSTLKIQPAKLEDSAVYLCASSLDLGGNQETQYFGPGTRLLVL.

CDR3 coding DNA: TGTGCCAGCAGCTTCCTAGCGGGAGGGCTAGGAGAGCAGTACTTC. Translated, it gives CASSFLAGGLGEQYF. This chain connects TRBV13 to TRBJ2-7; 12 nucleotides align to TRBD2. Per the germline V gene, CDR1 is PRHDT and CDR2 is FYEKMQ (reference sequence). V lost 3 bases to trimming and J lost 7 bases; unmatched junction nucleotides: 7. The CDR3 loop spans 15 amino acids.